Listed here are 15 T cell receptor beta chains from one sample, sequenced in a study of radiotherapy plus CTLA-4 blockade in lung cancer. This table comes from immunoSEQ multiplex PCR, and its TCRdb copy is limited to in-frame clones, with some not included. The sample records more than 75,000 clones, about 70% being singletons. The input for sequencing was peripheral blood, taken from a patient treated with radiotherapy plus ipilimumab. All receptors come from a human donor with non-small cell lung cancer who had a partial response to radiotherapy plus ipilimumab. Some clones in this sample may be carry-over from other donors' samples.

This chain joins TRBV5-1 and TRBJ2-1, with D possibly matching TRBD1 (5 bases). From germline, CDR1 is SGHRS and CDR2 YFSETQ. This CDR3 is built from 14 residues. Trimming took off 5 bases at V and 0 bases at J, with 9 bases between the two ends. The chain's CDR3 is CASSIDSSYNEQFF. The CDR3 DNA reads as TGCGCCAGCAGTATAGACAGCTCCTACAATGAGCAGTTCTTC. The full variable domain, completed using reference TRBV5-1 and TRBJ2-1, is KAGVTQTPRYLIKTRGQQVTLSCSPISGHRSVSWYQQTPGQGLQFLFEYFSETQRNKGNFPGRFSGRQFSNSRSEMNVSTLELGDSALYLCASSIDSSYNEQFFGPGTRLTVL.

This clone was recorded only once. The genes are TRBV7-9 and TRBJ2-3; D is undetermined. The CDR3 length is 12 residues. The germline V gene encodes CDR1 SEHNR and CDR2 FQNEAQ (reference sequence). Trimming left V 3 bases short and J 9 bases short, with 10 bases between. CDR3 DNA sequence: TGTGCCAGCAGCTTGGCAGGTCAGACGCAGTATTTT. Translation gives CASSLAGQTQYF.

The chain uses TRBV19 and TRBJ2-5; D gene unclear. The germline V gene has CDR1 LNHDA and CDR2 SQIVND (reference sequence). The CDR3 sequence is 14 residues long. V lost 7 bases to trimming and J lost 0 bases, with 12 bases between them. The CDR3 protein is CASKNLQNQETQYF. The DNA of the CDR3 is TGTGCCAGTAAAAACCTACAGAACCAAGAGACCCAGTACTTC.

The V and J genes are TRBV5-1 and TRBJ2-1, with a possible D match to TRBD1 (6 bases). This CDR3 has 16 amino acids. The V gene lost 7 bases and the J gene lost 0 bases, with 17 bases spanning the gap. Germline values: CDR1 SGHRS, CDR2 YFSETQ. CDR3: CASRTQGIPSYNEQFF. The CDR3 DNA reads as TGCGCCAGCCGTACACAGGGAATTCCCTCCTACAATGAGCAGTTCTTC.

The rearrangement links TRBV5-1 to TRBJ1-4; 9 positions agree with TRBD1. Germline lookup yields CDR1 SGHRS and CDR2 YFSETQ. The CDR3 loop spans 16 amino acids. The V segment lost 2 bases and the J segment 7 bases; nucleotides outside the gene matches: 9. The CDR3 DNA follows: TGCGCCAGCAGCTTCGGGACAGGGCTCGAGGGTGAAAAACTGTTTTTT. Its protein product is CASSFGTGLEGEKLFF. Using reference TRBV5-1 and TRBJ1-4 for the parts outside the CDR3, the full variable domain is KAGVTQTPRYLIKTRGQQVTLSCSPISGHRSVSWYQQTPGQGLQFLFEYFSETQRNKGNFPGRFSGRQFSNSRSEMNVSTLELGDSALYLCASSFGTGLEGEKLFFGSGTQLSVL.

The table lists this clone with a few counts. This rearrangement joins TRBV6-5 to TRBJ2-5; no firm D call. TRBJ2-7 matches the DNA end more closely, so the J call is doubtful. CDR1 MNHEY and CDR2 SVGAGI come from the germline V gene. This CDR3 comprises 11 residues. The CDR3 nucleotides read TGTGCCAGCAGGATCTCCTACGAGCAGTACTTC. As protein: CASRISYEQYF.

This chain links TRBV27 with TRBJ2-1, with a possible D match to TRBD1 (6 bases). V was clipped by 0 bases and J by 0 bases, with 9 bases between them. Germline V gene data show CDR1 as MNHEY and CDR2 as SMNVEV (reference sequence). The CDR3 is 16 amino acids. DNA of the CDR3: TGTGCCAGCAGTTTATCGGCAGGGGACTCCTACAATGAGCAGTTCTTC. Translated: CASSLSAGDSYNEQFF.

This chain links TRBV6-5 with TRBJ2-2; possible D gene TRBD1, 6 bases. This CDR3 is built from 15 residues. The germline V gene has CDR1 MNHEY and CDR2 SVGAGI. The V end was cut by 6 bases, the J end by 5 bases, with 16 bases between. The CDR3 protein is CASSPVRGGTGELFF. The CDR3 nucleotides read TGTGCCAGCAGCCCCGTCAGGGGCGGTACCGGGGAGCTGTTTTTT.

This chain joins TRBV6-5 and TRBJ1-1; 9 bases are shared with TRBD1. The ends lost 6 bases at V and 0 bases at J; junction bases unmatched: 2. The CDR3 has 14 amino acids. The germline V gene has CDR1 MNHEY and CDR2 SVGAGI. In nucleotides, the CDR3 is TGTGCCAGCAGCTGGACAGGGGTGAACACTGAAGCTTTCTTT. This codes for CASSWTGVNTEAFF.

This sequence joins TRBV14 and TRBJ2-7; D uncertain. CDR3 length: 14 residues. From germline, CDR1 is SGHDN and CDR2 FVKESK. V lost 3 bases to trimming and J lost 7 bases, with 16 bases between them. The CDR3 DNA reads TGTGCCAGCAGCCAGGCCCGACTGGAGAGGGAGCAGTACTTC. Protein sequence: CASSQARLEREQYF.

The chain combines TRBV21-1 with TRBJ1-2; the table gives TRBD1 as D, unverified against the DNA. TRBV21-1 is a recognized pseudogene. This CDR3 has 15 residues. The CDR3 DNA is TGTGCCAGCAGCAAAGAGGGGCCCCCATTATATGGCTACACCTTC. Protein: CASSKEGPPLYGYTF.

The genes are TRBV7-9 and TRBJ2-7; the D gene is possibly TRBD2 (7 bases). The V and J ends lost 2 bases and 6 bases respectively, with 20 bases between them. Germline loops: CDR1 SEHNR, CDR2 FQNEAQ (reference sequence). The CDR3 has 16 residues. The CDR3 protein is CASSLPGVSGGVEQYF. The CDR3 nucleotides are TGTGCCAGCAGCTTACCAGGGGTTTCGGGGGGCGTCGAGCAGTACTTC.

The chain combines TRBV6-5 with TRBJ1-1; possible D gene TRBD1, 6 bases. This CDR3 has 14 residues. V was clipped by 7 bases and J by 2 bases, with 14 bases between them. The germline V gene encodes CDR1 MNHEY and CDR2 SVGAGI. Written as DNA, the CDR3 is TGTGCCAGCACCCCACAGGGACCCAACACTGAAGCTTTCTTT. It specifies CASTPQGPNTEAFF.

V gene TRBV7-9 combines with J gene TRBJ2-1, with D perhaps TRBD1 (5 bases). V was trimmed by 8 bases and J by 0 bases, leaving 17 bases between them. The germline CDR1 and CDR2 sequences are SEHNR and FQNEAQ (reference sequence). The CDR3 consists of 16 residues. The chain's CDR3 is CASSDPGAPSYNEQFF. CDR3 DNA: TGTGCCAGCTCCGATCCTGGGGCTCCCTCCTACAATGAGCAGTTCTTC.

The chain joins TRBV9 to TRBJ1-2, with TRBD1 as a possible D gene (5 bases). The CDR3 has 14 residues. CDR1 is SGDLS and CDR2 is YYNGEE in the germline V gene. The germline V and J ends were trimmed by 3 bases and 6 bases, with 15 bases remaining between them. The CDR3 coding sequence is TGTGCCAGCAGCGCGGACCGCTGGGGGGATGGCTACACCTTC. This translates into CASSADRWGDGYTF.